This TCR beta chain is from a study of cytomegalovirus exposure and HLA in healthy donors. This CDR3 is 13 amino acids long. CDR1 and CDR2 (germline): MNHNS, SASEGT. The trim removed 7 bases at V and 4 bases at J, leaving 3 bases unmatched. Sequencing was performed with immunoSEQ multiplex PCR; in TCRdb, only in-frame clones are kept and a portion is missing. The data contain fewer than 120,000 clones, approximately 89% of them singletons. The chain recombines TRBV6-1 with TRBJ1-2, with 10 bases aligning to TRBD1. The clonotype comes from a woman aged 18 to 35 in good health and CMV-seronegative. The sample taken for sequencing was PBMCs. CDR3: CASIGTGVYGYTF. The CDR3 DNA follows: TGTGCCAGCATCGGGACAGGGGTCTATGGCTACACCTTC.